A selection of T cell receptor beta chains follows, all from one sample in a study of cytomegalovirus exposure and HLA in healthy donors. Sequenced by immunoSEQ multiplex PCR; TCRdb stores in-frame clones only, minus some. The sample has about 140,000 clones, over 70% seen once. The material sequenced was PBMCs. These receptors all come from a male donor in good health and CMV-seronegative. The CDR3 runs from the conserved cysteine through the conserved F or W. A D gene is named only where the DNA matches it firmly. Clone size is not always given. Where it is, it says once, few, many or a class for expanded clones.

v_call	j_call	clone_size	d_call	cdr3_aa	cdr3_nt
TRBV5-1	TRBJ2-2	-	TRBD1	CASSLKGAGGELFF	TGCGCCAGCAGCTTGAAGGGGGCTGGCGGGGAGCTGTTTTTT
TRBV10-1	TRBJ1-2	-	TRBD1	CASRTGTANYGYTF	TGCGCCAGCAGGACAGGGACGGCTAACTATGGCTACACCTTC
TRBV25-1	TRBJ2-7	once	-	CASSEHISGNSYEQYF	TGTGCCAGCAGTGAGCACATATCGGGGAACTCCTACGAGCAGTACTTC
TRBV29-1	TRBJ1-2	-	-	CSFGQRGYTF	TGCAGCTTTGGACAGCGTGGCTACACCTTC
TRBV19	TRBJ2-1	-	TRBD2	CASGTSGNFDEQFF	TGTGCCAGTGGGACTAGCGGGAATTTCGATGAGCAGTTCTTC
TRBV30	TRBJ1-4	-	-	CAWGRGEKLFF	TGTGCCTGGGGCCGAGGGGAAAAACTGTTTTTT
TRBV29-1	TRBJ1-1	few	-	CSGDMNTEAFF	TGCAGCGGCGACATGAACACTGAAGCTTTCTTT
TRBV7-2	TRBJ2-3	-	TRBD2	CASSSPPGLAGPSTDTQYF	TGTGCCAGCAGCTCCCCGCCGGGACTAGCGGGGCCTAGCACAGATACGCAGTATTTT
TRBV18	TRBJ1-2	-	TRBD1	CASSPPTDRVGYGYTF	TGTGCCAGCTCACCACCGACGGACAGGGTCGGGTATGGCTACACCTTC
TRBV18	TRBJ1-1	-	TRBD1	CASSPPGQQAFF	TGTGCCAGCTCACCCCCGGGACAGCAAGCTTTCTTT
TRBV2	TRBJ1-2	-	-	CASSELGPNYGYTF	TGTGCCAGCAGTGAGCTGGGGCCAAACTATGGCTACACCTTC
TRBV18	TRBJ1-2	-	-	CASSPMAGENYGYTF	TGTGCCAGCTCACCCATGGCAGGTGAAAACTATGGCTACACCTTC
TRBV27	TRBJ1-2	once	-	CASSPSGAGGNGYTF	TGTGCCAGCAGTCCGAGCGGGGCGGGGGGTAATGGCTACACCTTC
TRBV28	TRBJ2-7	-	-	CASSAPLGVYEQYF	TGTGCCAGCAGTGCTCCCCTCGGAGTCTACGAGCAGTACTTC
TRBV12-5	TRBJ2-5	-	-	CASGYSGLKQETQYF	TGTGCTAGTGGCTATAGCGGTCTTAAACAAGAGACCCAGTACTTC
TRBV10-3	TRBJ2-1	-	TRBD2	CAIRRASGHNEQFF	TGTGCCATCCGCCGGGCTAGCGGACACAATGAGCAGTTCTTC
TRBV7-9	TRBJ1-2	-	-	CASSPARGGGYTF	TGTGCCAGCAGCCCCGCTAGGGGTGGGGGCTACACCTTC
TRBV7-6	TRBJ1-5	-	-	CASSSFPGSESNQPQHF	TGTGCCAGCAGCTCATTTCCAGGGTCGGAGAGCAATCAGCCCCAGCATTTT
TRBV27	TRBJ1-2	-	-	CASSLKGGGSYGYTF	TGTGCCAGCAGTTTAAAGGGGGGGGGTAGCTATGGCTACACCTTC
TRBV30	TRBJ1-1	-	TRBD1	CAWIHNRDSEAFF	TGTGCCTGGATCCACAACCGGGACAGCGAAGCTTTCTTT
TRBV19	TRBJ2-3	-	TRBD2	CASSIGRSGVKTDTQYF	TGTGCCAGTAGTATAGGTCGGAGCGGGGTTAAAACAGATACGCAGTATTTT
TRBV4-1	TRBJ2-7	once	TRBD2	CASSQELAGGQAYEQYF	TGCGCCAGCAGCCAAGAACTAGCGGGGGGACAGGCCTACGAGCAGTACTTC
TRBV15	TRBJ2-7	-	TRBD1	CATSRGRDRGTEQYF	TGTGCCACCAGCAGAGGCCGGGACAGGGGAACCGAGCAGTACTTC
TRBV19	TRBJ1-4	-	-	CASSIYEKLFF	TGTGCCAGTAGTATCTACGAAAAACTGTTTTTT
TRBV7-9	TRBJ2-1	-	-	CASSRQVGEQFF	TGTGCCAGCAGCCGACAGGTCGGTGAGCAGTTCTTC
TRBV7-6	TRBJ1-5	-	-	CASSLRGGGGFQPQHF	TGTGCCAGCAGCTTAAGGGGAGGGGGGGGCTTTCAGCCCCAGCATTTT
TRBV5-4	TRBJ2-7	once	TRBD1	CASSLSGTVSYEQYF	TGTGCCAGCAGCTTGTCTGGGACAGTTTCCTACGAGCAGTACTTC
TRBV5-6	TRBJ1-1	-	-	CASRRLNTEAFF	TGTGCCAGCAGGAGGTTGAACACTGAAGCTTTCTTT
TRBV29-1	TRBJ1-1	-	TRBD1	CSAEVQGLGNTEAFF	TGCAGCGCTGAGGTACAGGGGTTGGGAAACACTGAAGCTTTCTTT
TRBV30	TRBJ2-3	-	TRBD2	CAWGAGITDTQYF	TGTGCCTGGGGAGCGGGGATCACAGATACGCAGTATTTT
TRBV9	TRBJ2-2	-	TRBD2	CASSVMASGGVNTGELFF	TGTGCCAGCAGCGTAATGGCTAGCGGGGGAGTTAACACCGGGGAGCTGTTTTTT
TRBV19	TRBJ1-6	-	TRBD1	CASKTGGNSPLHF	TGTGCCAGTAAGACAGGGGGCAATTCACCCCTCCACTTT
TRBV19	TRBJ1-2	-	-	CASRNSGRDYDGYTF	TGTGCCAGTAGGAATTCTGGCAGGGATTACGATGGCTACACCTTC
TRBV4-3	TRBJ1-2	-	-	CASSQVDTGGYTF	TGCGCCAGCAGCCAAGTGGACACGGGTGGCTACACCTTC
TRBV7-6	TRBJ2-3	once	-	CASSLVAGGLSTDTQYF	TGTGCCAGCAGCTTAGTGGCCGGGGGACTTAGCACAGATACGCAGTATTTT
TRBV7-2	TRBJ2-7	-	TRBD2	CASSYLRLAGVSHEQYF	TGTGCCAGCAGCTACCTTCGACTAGCGGGGGTATCCCACGAGCAGTACTTC
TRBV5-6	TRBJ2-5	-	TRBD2	CASSLSGRAAETQYF	TGTGCCAGCAGCTTAAGCGGGAGGGCGGCAGAGACCCAGTACTTC
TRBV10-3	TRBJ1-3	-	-	CAISDRGVFGNTIYF	TGTGCCATCAGTGACAGGGGAGTGTTTGGAAACACCATATATTTT
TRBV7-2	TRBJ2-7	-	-	CASSLGGSRYEQYF	TGTGCCAGCAGCTTAGGAGGTAGTCGGTACGAGCAGTACTTC
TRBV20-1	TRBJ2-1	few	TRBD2	CSPDGRNEQFF	TGCAGTCCCGACGGGAGGAATGAGCAGTTCTTC
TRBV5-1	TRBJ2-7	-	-	CASSSYDRPTYEQYF	TGCGCCAGCAGCTCGTACGACAGGCCGACCTACGAGCAGTACTTC
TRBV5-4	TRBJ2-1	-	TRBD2	CASSTGTSGPNEQFF	TGTGCCAGCAGCACCGGGACTAGCGGTCCCAATGAGCAGTTCTTC
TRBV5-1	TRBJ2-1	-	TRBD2	CASSLASGGMDEQFF	TGCGCCAGCAGCTTGGCTAGCGGGGGGATGGATGAGCAGTTCTTC
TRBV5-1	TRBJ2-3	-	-	CASSRAGSSDTQYF	TGCGCCAGCAGCCGGGCGGGGTCCTCCGATACGCAGTATTTT
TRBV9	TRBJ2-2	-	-	CASSVLAAGFGNTGELFF	TGTGCCAGCAGCGTGCTGGCTGCGGGTTTCGGGAACACCGGGGAGCTGTTTTTT
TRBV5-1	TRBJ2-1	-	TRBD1	CASRDRETYNEQFF	TGCGCCAGCAGAGACAGGGAGACCTACAATGAGCAGTTCTTC
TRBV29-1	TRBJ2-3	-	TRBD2	CSVEGTSGGLTDTQYF	TGCAGCGTCGAGGGGACTAGCGGGGGACTCACAGATACGCAGTATTTT
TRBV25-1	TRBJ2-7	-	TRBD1	CASSEQGNTYEQYF	TGTGCCAGCAGCGAACAGGGGAACACCTACGAGCAGTACTTC
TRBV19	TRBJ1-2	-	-	CASSIWGVGGYTF	TGTGCCAGTAGTATCTGGGGGGTTGGTGGCTACACCTTC